The following is a T cell receptor (beta chain) sequence with its context. Using immunoSEQ multiplex PCR, the repertoire was profiled, and TCRdb retains in-frame clones only, with some absent. This table holds 74,000 or so clones, around 96% found once. This CDR3 is 17 amino acids long. V lost 7 bases, J lost 0 bases, and 22 bases lay in between. Germline CDR1 and CDR2: MNHEY and SMNVEV (reference sequence). This entry comes from a study of technical replicates of blood from several donors. The TCR comes from a human donor in good health. This sequence joins TRBV27 and TRBJ2-7; possible D gene TRBD1, 6 bases. Input material: T cells isolated from PBMCs. The CDR3 DNA sequence: TGTGCCAGCACGTTGAGGGGCCTACAGGGATCCTCCTACGAGCAGTACTTC. Encoded protein: CASTLRGLQGSSYEQYF.